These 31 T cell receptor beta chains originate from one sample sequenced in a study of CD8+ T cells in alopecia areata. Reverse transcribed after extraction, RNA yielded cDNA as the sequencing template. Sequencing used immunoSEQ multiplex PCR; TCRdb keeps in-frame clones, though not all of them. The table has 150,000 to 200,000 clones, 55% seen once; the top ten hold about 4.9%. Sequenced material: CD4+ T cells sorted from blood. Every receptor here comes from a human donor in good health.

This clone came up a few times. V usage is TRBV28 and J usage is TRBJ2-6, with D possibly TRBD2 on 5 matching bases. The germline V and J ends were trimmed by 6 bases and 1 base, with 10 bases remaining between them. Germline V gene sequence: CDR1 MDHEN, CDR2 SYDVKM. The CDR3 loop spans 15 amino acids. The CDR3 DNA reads TGTGCCAGCAGCCTGAGAGGGTCTGGGGCCAACGTCCTGACTTTC. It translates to CASSLRGSGANVLTF. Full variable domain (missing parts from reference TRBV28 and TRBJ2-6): DVKVTQSSRYLVKRTGEKVFLECVQDMDHENMFWYRQDPGLGLRLIYFSYDVKMKEKGDIPEGYSVSREKKERFSLILESASTNQTSMYLCASSLRGSGANVLTFGAGSRLTVL.

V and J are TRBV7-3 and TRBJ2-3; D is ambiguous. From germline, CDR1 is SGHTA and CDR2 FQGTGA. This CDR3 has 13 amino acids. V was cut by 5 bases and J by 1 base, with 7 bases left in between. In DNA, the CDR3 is TGTGCCAGCAGCCACATAGGCACAGATACGCAGTATTTT. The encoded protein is CASSHIGTDTQYF.

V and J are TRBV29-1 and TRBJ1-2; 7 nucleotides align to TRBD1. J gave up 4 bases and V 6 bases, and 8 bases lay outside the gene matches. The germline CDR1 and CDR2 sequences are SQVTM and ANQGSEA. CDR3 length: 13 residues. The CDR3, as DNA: TGCAGCGTCTCGACAGGGAGTGGCTATGGCTACACCTTC. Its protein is CSVSTGSGYGYTF.

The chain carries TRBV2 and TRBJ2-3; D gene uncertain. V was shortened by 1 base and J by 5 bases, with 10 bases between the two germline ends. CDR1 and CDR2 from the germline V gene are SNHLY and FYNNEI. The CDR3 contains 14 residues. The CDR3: CASSEGPNEDTQYF. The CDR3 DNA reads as TGTGCCAGCAGTGAAGGTCCCAACGAAGATACGCAGTATTTT.

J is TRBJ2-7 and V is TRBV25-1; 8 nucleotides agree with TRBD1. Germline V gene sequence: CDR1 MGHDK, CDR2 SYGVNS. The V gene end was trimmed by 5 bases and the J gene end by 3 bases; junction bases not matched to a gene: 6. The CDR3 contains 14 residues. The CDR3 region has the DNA TGTGCCAGCAGTCGCTCAGGGGGCTTCTACGAGCAGTACTTC. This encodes CASSRSGGFYEQYF.

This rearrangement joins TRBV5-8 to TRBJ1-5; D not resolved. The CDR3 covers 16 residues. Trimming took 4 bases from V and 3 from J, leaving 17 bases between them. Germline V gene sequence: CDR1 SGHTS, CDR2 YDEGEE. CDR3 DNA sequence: TGTGCCAGCAGCCGCGGCCTTTCAAGGAACAATCAGCCCCAGCATTTT. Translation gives CASSRGLSRNNQPQHF.

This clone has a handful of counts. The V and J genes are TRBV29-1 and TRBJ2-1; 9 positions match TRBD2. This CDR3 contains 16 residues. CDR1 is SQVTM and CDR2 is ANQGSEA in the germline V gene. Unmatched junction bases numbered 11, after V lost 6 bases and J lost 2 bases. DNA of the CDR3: TGCAGCGTCCACGTCAGCCTAGCGGGGACCTACAATGAGCAGTTCTTC. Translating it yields CSVHVSLAGTYNEQFF.

The CDR3 region is CAISGTIGGTQYF. CDR3 nucleotides: TGTGCCATCAGTGGGACGATAGGGGGGACCCAGTACTTC. The chain carries TRBV10-3 and TRBJ2-5, with D possibly TRBD1 on 6 matching bases. The V end was cut by 4 bases, the J end by 7 bases, with 13 bases between. Per germline, CDR1 ENHRY and CDR2 SYGVKD. There are 13 residues in the CDR3.

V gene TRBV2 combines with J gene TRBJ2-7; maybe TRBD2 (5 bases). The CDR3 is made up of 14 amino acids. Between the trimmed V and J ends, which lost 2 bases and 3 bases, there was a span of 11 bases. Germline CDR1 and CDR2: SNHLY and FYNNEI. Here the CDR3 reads CASSESGSFYEQYF. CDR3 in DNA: TGTGCCAGCAGTGAAAGTGGGAGCTTCTACGAGCAGTACTTC.

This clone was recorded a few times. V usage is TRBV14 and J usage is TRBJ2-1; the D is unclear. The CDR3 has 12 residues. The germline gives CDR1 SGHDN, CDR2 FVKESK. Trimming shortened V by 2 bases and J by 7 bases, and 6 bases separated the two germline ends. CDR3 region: CASSQSGNEQFF. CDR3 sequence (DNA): TGTGCCAGCAGCCAAAGTGGAAATGAGCAGTTCTTC.

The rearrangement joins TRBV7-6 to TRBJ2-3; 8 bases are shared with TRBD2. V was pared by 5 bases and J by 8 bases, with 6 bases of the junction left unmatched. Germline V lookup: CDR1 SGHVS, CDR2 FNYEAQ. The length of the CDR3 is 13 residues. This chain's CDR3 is CASSPKAGGTQYF. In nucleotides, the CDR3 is TGTGCCAGCAGCCCGAAGGCGGGGGGTACGCAGTATTTT.

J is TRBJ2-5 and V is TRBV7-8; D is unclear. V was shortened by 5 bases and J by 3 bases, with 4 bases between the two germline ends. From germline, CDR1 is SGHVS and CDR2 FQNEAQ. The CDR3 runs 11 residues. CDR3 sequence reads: CASSREETQYF. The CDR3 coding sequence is TGTGCCAGCAGCCGAGAAGAGACCCAGTACTTC.

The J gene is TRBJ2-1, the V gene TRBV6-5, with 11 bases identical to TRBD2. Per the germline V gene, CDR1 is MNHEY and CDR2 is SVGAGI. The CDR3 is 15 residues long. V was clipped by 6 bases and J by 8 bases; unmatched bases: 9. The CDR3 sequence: CASRSTSGSIYEQFF. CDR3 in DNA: TGTGCCAGCAGAAGTACTAGCGGGAGCATTTATGAGCAGTTCTTC.

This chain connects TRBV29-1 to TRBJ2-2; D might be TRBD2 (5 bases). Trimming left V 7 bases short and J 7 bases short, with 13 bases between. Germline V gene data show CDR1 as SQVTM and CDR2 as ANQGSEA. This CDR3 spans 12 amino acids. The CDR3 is CSAGMGIGELFF. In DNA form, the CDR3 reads TGCAGCGCCGGGATGGGGATCGGGGAGCTGTTTTTT.

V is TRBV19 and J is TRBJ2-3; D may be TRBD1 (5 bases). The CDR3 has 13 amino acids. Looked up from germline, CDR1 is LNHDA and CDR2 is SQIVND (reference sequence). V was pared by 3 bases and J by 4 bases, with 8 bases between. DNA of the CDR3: TGTGCCAGTAGTATTTTAGGGGCAGATACGCAGTATTTT. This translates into CASSILGADTQYF.

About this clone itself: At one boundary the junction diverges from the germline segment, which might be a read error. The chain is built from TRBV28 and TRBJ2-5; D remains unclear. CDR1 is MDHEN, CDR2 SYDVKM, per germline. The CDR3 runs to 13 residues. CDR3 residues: CASSPPPSPNPDF. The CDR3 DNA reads TGTGCCAGCAGTCCTCCCCCCTCTCCCAACCCGGACTTC.

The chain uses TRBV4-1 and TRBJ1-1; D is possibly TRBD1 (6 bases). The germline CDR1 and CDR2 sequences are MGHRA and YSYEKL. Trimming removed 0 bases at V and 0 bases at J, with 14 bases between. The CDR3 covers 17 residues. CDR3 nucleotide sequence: TGCGCCAGCAGCCAAGATCGGGGGCGTGGTTTGAACACTGAAGCTTTCTTT. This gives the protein CASSQDRGRGLNTEAFF.

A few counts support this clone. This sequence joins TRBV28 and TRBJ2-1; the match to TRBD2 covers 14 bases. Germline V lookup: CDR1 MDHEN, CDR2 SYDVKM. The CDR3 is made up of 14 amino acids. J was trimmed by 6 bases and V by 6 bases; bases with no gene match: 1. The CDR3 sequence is CASRGLAGVNEQFF. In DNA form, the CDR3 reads TGTGCCAGCAGGGGACTAGCGGGAGTCAATGAGCAGTTCTTC.

The CDR3 region is CASRSTGVANYGYTF. The CDR3 nucleotides read TGTGCCAGCAGATCTACAGGGGTAGCTAACTATGGCTACACCTTC. This rearrangement joins TRBV28 to TRBJ1-2; TRBD1 matches 7 bases. Looked up from germline, CDR1 is MDHEN and CDR2 is SYDVKM. The J segment lost 0 bases and the V segment lost 6 bases, leaving 7 bases of the junction unmatched. CDR3 size: 15 residues.

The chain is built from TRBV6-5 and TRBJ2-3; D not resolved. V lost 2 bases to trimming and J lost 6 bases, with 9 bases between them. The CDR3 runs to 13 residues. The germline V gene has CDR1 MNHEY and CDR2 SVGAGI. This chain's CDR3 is CASSYGRLDTQYF. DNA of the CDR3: TGTGCCAGCAGTTACGGGCGGCTCGATACGCAGTATTTT.

CDR3 region: CASSAGLAGLTDTQYF. DNA of the CDR3: TGTGCCAGCAGCGCTGGACTAGCGGGCCTCACAGATACGCAGTATTTT. J is TRBJ2-3 and V is TRBV5-6, with 11 bases identical to TRBD2. There are 16 residues in the CDR3. V trimming: 4 bases; J trimming: 2 bases; junction bases outside the gene matches: 6. The germline gives CDR1 SGHDT, CDR2 YYEEEE.

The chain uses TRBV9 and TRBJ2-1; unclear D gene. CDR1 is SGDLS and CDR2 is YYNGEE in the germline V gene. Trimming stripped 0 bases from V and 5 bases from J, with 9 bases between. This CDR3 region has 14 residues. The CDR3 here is CASSVVSRHNEQFF. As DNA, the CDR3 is TGTGCCAGCAGCGTAGTCAGCAGACACAATGAGCAGTTCTTC.

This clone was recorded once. The CDR3, as DNA: TGCGCCAGCAGCCAAGATTGGAATTTGTGGGCAGATACGCAGTATTTT. This encodes CASSQDWNLWADTQYF. The genes are TRBV4-1 and TRBJ2-3; unclear D gene. V was clipped by 0 bases and J by 4 bases, with 14 bases between them. Germline V lookup: CDR1 MGHRA, CDR2 YSYEKL. The CDR3 extends over 16 amino acids.

CDR3 loop: CAWSAYTDTQYF. CDR3 coding DNA: TGTGCCTGGAGCGCCTACACAGATACGCAGTATTTT. The V and J genes are TRBV30 and TRBJ2-3; D gene uncertain. With 3 bases removed from V and 2 bases from J, the gap between germline ends came to 6 bases. Germline V gene lookup returns CDR1 GTSNPN and CDR2 SVGIG (reference sequence). This CDR3 comprises 12 residues.

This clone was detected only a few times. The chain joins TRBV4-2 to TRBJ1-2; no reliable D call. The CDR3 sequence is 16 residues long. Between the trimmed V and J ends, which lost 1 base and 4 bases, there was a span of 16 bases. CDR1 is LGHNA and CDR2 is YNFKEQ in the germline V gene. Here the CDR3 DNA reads TGTGCCAGCAGCCAAGTGACCCCGGGAGCCACCTATGGCTACACCTTC. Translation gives CASSQVTPGATYGYTF.

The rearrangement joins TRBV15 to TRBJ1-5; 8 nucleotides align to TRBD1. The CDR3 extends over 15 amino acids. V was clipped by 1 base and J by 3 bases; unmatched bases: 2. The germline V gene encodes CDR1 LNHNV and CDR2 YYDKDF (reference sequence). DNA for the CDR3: TGTGCCACCAGCAGAGTGACAGGGGTCAATCAGCCCCAGCATTTT. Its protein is CATSRVTGVNQPQHF.

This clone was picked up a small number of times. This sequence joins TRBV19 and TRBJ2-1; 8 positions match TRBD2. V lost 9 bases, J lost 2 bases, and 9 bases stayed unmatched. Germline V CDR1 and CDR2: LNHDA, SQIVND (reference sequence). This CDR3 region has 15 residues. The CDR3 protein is CASGLARGTYNEQFF. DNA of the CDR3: TGTGCCAGCGGACTAGCCCGAGGCACCTACAATGAGCAGTTCTTC. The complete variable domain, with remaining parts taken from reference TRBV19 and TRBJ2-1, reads DGGITQSPKYLFRKEGQNVTLSCEQNLNHDAMYWYRQDPGQGLRLIYYSQIVNDFQKGDIAEGYSVSREKKESFPLTVTSAQKNPTAFYLCASGLARGTYNEQFFGPGTRLTVL.

As DNA, the CDR3 is TGTGCCAGCAGTGCGGGACAGGTGGGAGAAAAACTGTTTTTT. It encodes CASSAGQVGEKLFF. The chain carries TRBV25-1 and TRBJ1-4, with TRBD1 matching 8 bases. V trimming: 4 bases; J trimming: 8 bases; junction bases outside the gene matches: 6. This CDR3 has 14 residues. Germline lookup yields CDR1 MGHDK and CDR2 SYGVNS.

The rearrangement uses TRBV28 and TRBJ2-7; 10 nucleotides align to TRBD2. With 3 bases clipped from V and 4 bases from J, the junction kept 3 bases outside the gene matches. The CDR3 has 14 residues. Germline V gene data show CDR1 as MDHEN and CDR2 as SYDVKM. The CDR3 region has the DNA TGTGCCAGCAGTTTTGCTAGCGGGAGTTACGAGCAGTACTTC. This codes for CASSFASGSYEQYF. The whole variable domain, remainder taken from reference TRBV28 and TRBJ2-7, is DVKVTQSSRYLVKRTGEKVFLECVQDMDHENMFWYRQDPGLGLRLIYFSYDVKMKEKGDIPEGYSVSREKKERFSLILESASTNQTSMYLCASSFASGSYEQYFGPGTRLTVT.

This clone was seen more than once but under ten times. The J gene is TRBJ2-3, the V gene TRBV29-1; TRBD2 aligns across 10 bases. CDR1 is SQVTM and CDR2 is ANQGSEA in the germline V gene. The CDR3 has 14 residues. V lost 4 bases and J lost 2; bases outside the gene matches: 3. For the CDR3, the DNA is TGCAGCGTTGGGACTAGCGGAATCACAGATACGCAGTATTTT. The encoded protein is CSVGTSGITDTQYF.

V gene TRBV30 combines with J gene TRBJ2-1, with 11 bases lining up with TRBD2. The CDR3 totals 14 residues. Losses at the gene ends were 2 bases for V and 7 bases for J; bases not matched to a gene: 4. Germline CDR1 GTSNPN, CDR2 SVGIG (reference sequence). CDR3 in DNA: TGTGCCTGGAGTCCGGGACTAGCGGTAAATGAGCAGTTCTTC. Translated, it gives CAWSPGLAVNEQFF.